The entry below gives a single T cell receptor beta chain sequence along with its context. The antigen it binds to is not known. Per-base qualities were not stored, and no clone one base away is much larger. In the prospective study, participants were about 18 to 90 years old, resided in fewer than 25 geographic areas of the United States, and were enrolled through a virtual design. In the prospective study, cohorts were assigned on the basis of participant-reported clinical history obtained from a screening survey and a study questionnaire. Exposed participants had been in contact with someone with a PCR-confirmed or clinician-diagnosed COVID-19 case within 2 weeks of study entry. Each participant in the prospective study had whole blood, serum and a nasopharyngeal or oropharyngeal swab collected by mobile phlebotomists. Participants in the prospective study had the option to provide additional blood draws and questionnaires over a roughly two-month period. Prospective study blood samples were shipped either frozen or at room temperature before DNA extraction.

The CDR3 runs 15 residues from the cysteine to the phenylalanine. The DNA shown is the 45-base CDR3, in frame from base 1. V is reduced by 7 bases and J by 0 bases, leaving a spacing of 16 bases between them. CDR1 LNHDA and CDR2 SQIVND are derived from the germline V gene (reference sequence). The immunoSEQ Assay, a bias-controlled multiplex PCR, was used to amplify TCRbeta CDR3 regions from genomic DNA. As for how the authors treated the data: The number of nucleated cells in each sample was estimated from the amplification of reference gene primers within the assay. To quantify the absolute abundance of each unique TCRbeta CDR3 rearrangement, sequence reads were collapsed and filtered. For each sample, productive Simpson clonality was calculated as the square root of Simpson's diversity index across productive rearrangements. TCRdb took this table from immuneACCESS and kept in-frame rearrangements with V and J called. Such tables lack part of the clones; where checked against another copy, unresolved V genes explain under half of the gap, and the rest is unexplained. D and trimming come from the DNA, and the V and J calls and clone size come from that table. The sample table shows 350,000 to 450,000 clones, and 90% to 95% are seen once. Together, the top ten hold roughly 0.9% of the sample.

The data originate from a study of blood T cell repertoires in COVID-19 (dated by TCRdb to the early 2020s). Study-wide context: Samples from collaborators originated in the United States, Italy and Spain and spanned both the acute and convalescent phases of COVID-19. The prospective study material was composed of cDNA or gDNA derived from T cells, B-cell-depleted T cells, or PBMCs. The dataset comprised deeply sampled blood TCRbeta repertoires from subjects exposed to, actively infected with, or recovered from COVID-19. The repertoires were released in a freely available public database meant as a resource for research on the immune response to SARS-CoV-2. The samples were drawn from the first 160 participants of the ongoing ImmuneRACE study and from under 1,500 subjects provided by 6 global collaborators. A de-identified subject ID, COVID-19 status, age in years and sex were almost always included in the sample metadata. Where available, HLA class I and class II types were taken from metadata supplied by the sample provider and were not determined by assay-based typing. Overall study results and their limits: How much clinical and demographic metadata was included differed by source and by participant, and the metadata was provided uncurated.

This receptor was identified in a woman in her thirties or forties who had been exposed to COVID-19. The sample was PBMCs or T cells enriched from blood (not recorded which). This sequence uses TRBV19 and TRBJ2-7; the best D guess is TRBD1, with 5 bases matching. The nucleotide sequence is TGTGCCAGTATGGATATACAGGAGAGCTCCTACGAGCAGTACTTC. This sequence encodes CASMDIQESSYEQYF. Supplemented by the reference TRBV19 and TRBJ2-7 proteins around the CDR3, the complete variable domain is DGGITQSPKYLFRKEGQNVTLSCEQNLNHDAMYWYRQDPGQGLRLIYYSQIVNDFQKGDIAEGYSVSREKKESFPLTVTSAQKNPTAFYLCASMDIQESSYEQYFGPGTRLTVT.